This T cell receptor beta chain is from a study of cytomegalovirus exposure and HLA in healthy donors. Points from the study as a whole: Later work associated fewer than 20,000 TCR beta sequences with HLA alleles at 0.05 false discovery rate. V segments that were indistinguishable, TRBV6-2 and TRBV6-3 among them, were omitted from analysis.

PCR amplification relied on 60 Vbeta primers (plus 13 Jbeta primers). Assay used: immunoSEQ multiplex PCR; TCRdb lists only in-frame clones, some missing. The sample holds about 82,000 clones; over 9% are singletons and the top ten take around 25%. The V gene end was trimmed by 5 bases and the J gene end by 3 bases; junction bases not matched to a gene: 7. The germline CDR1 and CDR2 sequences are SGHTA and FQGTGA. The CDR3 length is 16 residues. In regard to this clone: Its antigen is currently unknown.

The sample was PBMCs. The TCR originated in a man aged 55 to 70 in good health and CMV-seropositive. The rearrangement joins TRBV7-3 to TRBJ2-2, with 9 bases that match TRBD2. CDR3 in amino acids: CASSPRRLADTGELFF. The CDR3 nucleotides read TGTGCCAGCAGCCCCCGCCGACTAGCGGACACCGGGGAGCTGTTTTTT.